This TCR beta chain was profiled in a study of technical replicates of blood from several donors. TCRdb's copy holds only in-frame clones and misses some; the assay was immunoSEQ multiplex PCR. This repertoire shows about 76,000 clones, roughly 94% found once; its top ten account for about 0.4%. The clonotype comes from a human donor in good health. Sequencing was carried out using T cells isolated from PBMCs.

The CDR3 DNA reads TGCGCCAGCAGCCTGGTTACGGGTGAGCTCTACGAGCAGTACTTC. Translated: CASSLVTGELYEQYF. The chain links TRBV5-1 to TRBJ2-7; no reliable D call. The CDR3 consists of 15 residues. Germline V gene sequence: CDR1 SGHRS, CDR2 YFSETQ. V was pared by 4 bases and J by 3 bases, with 17 bases between.